Listed here are 17 T cell receptor beta chains from one sample, sequenced in a study of T cell responses to AZD1222 COVID-19 vaccine. Clones were read by immunoSEQ multiplex PCR, and TCRdb kept only the in-frame ones, dropping some. The data contain roughly 140,000 clones, approximately 85% of them singletons. The sample consisted of peripheral blood, taken on day 0 of MenACWY control vaccination. The receptor source for this set is an adult in good health.

The chain couples TRBV6-1 to TRBJ2-7; D gene unclear. Trimming removed 0 bases from V and 0 bases from J, with 12 bases in between. Looked up from germline, CDR1 is MNHNS and CDR2 is SASEGT. The CDR3 has 16 residues. The CDR3 reads CASSEAAYPSSYEQYF. The CDR3 DNA reads as TGTGCCAGCAGTGAAGCGGCCTACCCCAGCTCCTACGAGCAGTACTTC.

The V call is TRBV6-5, the J call TRBJ1-2; no definite D call. There are 12 residues in the CDR3. The V end was cut by 2 bases, the J end by 5 bases, with 6 bases between. Germline V gene sequence: CDR1 MNHEY, CDR2 SVGAGI. The CDR3 region has the DNA TGTGCCAGCAGTTACGATGCGTATGGCTACACCTTC. Encoded protein: CASSYDAYGYTF.

This chain connects TRBV24-1 to TRBJ1-3; D gene unclear. The V end was cut by 4 bases, the J end by 0 bases, with 15 bases between. CDR1 KGHDR and CDR2 SFDVKD come from the germline V gene. CDR3 length equals 17 residues. This chain's CDR3 is CATSDLAGDSSGNTIYF. Written as DNA, the CDR3 is TGTGCCACCAGTGACTTGGCGGGTGATAGCTCTGGAAACACCATATATTTT.

In this sample, this clone turned up a few times. The DNA for the CDR3 is TGCGCCAGCAGTGAAACTAGAGGGGCTACTGAAGCTTTCTTT. This encodes CASSETRGATEAFF. The chain joins TRBV10-2 to TRBJ1-1; perhaps TRBD1 as D (5 bases). V lost 3 bases to trimming and J lost 5 bases, with 13 bases between them. There are 14 residues in the CDR3. The germline CDR1 and CDR2 sequences are WSHSY and SAAADI.

The chain is built from TRBV3-1 (or the pseudogene TRBV3-2) and TRBJ1-1; maybe TRBD1 (5 bases). V lost 4 bases to trimming and J lost 6 bases, with 18 bases between them. Looked up from germline, CDR1 is LGHDT and CDR2 is YNNKEL (reference sequence). This CDR3 is built from 15 residues. CDR3 DNA sequence: TGTGCCAGCAGCCCTTGGGGGGGACGGAATTCTGAAGCTTTCTTT. As protein: CASSPWGGRNSEAFF.

The rearrangement uses TRBV14 and TRBJ1-1, with D uncertain. Trimming cost V 2 bases and J 1 base, with 8 bases left between them. This CDR3 spans 14 amino acids. Germline CDR1 SGHDN, CDR2 FVKESK. The CDR3 protein is CASSQNNPNTEAFF. In DNA form, the CDR3 reads TGTGCCAGCAGCCAAAACAATCCGAACACTGAAGCTTTCTTT.

The chain has TRBV7-8 and TRBJ2-7; TRBD2 matches at 7 bases. The CDR3 is 13 amino acids. V gave up 7 bases and J gave up 6 bases; unmatched junction bases: 9. Germline V CDR1 and CDR2: SGHVS, FQNEAQ. Written as DNA, the CDR3 is TGTGCCAGCATCCTGGGAGGGCGGGGCGAGCAGTACTTC. Translation gives CASILGGRGEQYF.

The gene calls are TRBV27 and TRBJ2-5; 10 nucleotides match TRBD2. The length of the CDR3 is 16 residues. V gave up 6 bases and J gave up 5 bases; unmatched junction bases: 12. Germline V gives CDR1 MNHEY, CDR2 SMNVEV (reference sequence). The CDR3 bases are TGTGCCAGCAGGCCTACTCTAGCGGGGGTTGGGGAGACCCAGTACTTC. Its protein product is CASRPTLAGVGETQYF.

The genes are TRBV5-1 and TRBJ2-5; D is uncertain. This CDR3 has 14 amino acids. Looked up from germline, CDR1 is SGHRS and CDR2 is YFSETQ. V was pared by 0 bases and J by 5 bases, with 11 bases between. The chain's CDR3 is CASSLGSMEETQYF. For the CDR3, the DNA is TGCGCCAGCAGCTTGGGCAGTATGGAGGAGACCCAGTACTTC.

The rearrangement uses TRBV6-5 and TRBJ2-1; no reliable D call. CDR3 size: 15 residues. Trimming removed 6 bases from V and 12 bases from J, with 24 bases in between. Germline V gene sequence: CDR1 MNHEY, CDR2 SVGAGI. CDR3 sequence (DNA): TGTGCCAGCAGAGCCGACCCGCTCCCCTTAGTGGCGCAGTTCTTC. It translates to CASRADPLPLVAQFF.

The chain recombines TRBV4-1 with TRBJ2-7; D is unresolved. There are 16 residues in the CDR3. The V end was cut by 0 bases, the J end by 8 bases, with 20 bases between. Germline V gene lookup returns CDR1 MGHRA and CDR2 YSYEKL. The CDR3 DNA follows: TGCGCCAGCAGCCAAGAAGTCCGGCTTCCGGGCATCAAGCAGTACTTC. Encoded protein: CASSQEVRLPGIKQYF.

The J gene is TRBJ2-7, the V gene TRBV6-6; D may be TRBD1 (5 bases). V lost 5 bases to trimming and J lost 1 base, with 12 bases between them. Germline V gives CDR1 MNHNY, CDR2 SVGAGI (reference sequence). The CDR3 totals 14 residues. CDR3 region: CASSDPTVSYEQYV. CDR3 nucleotides: TGTGCCAGCAGTGACCCGACAGTTTCCTACGAGCAGTACGTC.

This chain connects TRBV2 to TRBJ1-4; the D gene is possibly TRBD1 (6 bases). V was cut by 5 bases and J by 6 bases, with 13 bases left in between. The germline gives CDR1 SNHLY, CDR2 FYNNEI. This CDR3 region has 14 residues. The CDR3: CASSNNRVDEKLFF. The CDR3, as DNA: TGTGCCAGCAGTAACAACAGGGTCGATGAAAAACTGTTTTTT.

This chain joins TRBV7-2 and TRBJ1-1; D not certain. This CDR3 is built from 15 residues. Between the trimmed V and J ends, which lost 1 base and 5 bases, there was a span of 14 bases. Germline lookup yields CDR1 SGHTA and CDR2 FQGNSA. CDR3 residues: CASSLDLAGRTEAFF. CDR3 coding DNA: TGTGCCAGCAGCTTAGATTTGGCGGGGAGGACTGAAGCTTTCTTT.

The chain couples TRBV5-1 to TRBJ2-1; 10 bases match TRBD1. Germline V gives CDR1 SGHRS, CDR2 YFSETQ. The CDR3 totals 14 residues. The ends lost 0 bases at V and 8 bases at J; junction bases unmatched: 2. CDR3 protein: CASSLGTGGYEQFF. The DNA of the CDR3 is TGCGCCAGCAGCTTGGGGACAGGGGGGTATGAGCAGTTCTTC.

V gene TRBV12-5 combines with J gene TRBJ2-1; the D gene is possibly TRBD2 (6 bases). Germline V gene lookup returns CDR1 LGHNT and CDR2 FRNRAP. This CDR3 has 16 amino acids. Trimming took off 4 bases at V and 7 bases at J, with 20 bases between the two ends. The CDR3 loop is CASGSRDSSFRNEQFF. CDR3 nucleotide sequence: TGTGCTAGTGGTTCCCGGGACTCCTCTTTTCGGAATGAGCAGTTCTTC.

This chain connects TRBV3-1 (or the pseudogene TRBV3-2) to TRBJ2-1; possibly TRBD1 or TRBD2 for D (5 bases each). Trimming stripped 3 bases from V and 2 bases from J, with 11 bases between. Germline CDR1 LGHDT, CDR2 YNNKEL (reference sequence). This CDR3 is 15 amino acids long. The DNA for the CDR3 is TGTGCCAGCAGCCACGGGGACGGAGCCTACAATGAGCAGTTCTTC. This translates into CASSHGDGAYNEQFF.